This TCR beta chain was sequenced for a study of response to subunit inactivated influenza vaccine. Broader study findings: It was suggested by the authors that few new T cells are recruited by each seasonal influenza vaccination.

The CDR3 extends over 14 amino acids. V lost 4 bases to trimming and J lost 6 bases, with 13 bases between them. The germline V gene has CDR1 DFQATT and CDR2 SNEGSKA (reference sequence). TCRdb redid the calling of the RT-PCR reads with MiXCR, one entry per CDR3 protein. The table has some 600,000 distinct CDR3 sequences, approximately 14% seen once. This clonotype was picked up a small number of times. Antigen unknown. The sample was PBMCs from blood, taken around 14 days before vaccination. The rearrangement links TRBV20-1 to TRBJ1-6, with D possibly TRBD1 on 6 matching bases. This clonotype was obtained from a man aged 45 to 65 who received an inactivated influenza vaccine. The CDR3 DNA reads as TGCAGTGCTAATGGGGGACAAATTAATTCACCCCTCCACTTT. Amino acid sequence: CSANGGQINSPLHF.